This TCR beta chain was captured by sequencing in a study of blood T cells in healthy people across ages. For the second PCR, which ran for 7 to 11 cycles, a sample-barcoded 5' primer and a J-beta primer mix were used. Paired-end reads containing CDR3 totaled no fewer than 3 million for each sample. From the 5' RACE reads, TCRdb called clonotypes with MiXCR, one entry per CDR3 protein. In the table there are about 900,000 distinct CDR3 sequences, roughly 60% of which are singletons. This clonotype was counted many times. Per germline, CDR1 MNHNY and CDR2 SVGAGI (reference sequence). The CDR3 runs 15 residues. Trimming at V came to 6 bases and at J to 0 bases, leaving 6 bases not matched to a gene.

This sequence originates from a young man in good health. The chain recombines TRBV6-6 with TRBJ2-3, with TRBD2 identical over 7 bases. Sequences were obtained from blood. In nucleotides, the CDR3 is TGTGCCAGCAGACAAGCGGGGAAAAGCACAGATACGCAGTATTTT. Its translation is CASRQAGKSTDTQYF.